The text below deals with one T cell receptor beta chain. Its antigen is unidentified. The sample is drawn from a study of T cell responses to AZD1222 COVID-19 vaccine. Using immunoSEQ multiplex PCR, the repertoire was profiled, and TCRdb retains in-frame clones only, with some absent. In the table there are about 190,000 clones, around 93% of which are singletons. Overall study findings and caveats: Spike was spanned by vaccine-associated CD4 TCRs, which were dominant at 160-218 and 743-854. Most donors were white British, females outnumbered males, and clonal diversity was possibly underestimated.

This material consisted of peripheral blood, taken on day 0 of AZD1222 vaccination. The sequence was obtained from an adult in good health.

CDR3 amino acids: CAWTFQGGGSPLHF. The DNA for the CDR3 is TGTGCCTGGACTTTCCAGGGGGGGGGTTCACCCCTCCACTTT. The chain combines TRBV30 with TRBJ1-6; TRBD1 agrees at 7 bases. Germline values: CDR1 GTSNPN, CDR2 SVGIG (reference sequence). The V segment lost 4 bases and the J segment 9 bases; nucleotides outside the gene matches: 9. This CDR3 region has 14 residues.